This T cell receptor beta chain was profiled in a study of T cells in pancreatic ductal adenocarcinoma. Surgery without prior neoadjuvant therapy was the treatment of the selected pancreatic ductal adenocarcinoma patients. Germline loops: CDR1 SGHTA, CDR2 FQGNSA. CDR3 length: 14 amino acids. V was shortened by 4 bases and J by 1 base, with 11 bases between the two germline ends. Clones were read by immunoSEQ multiplex PCR, and TCRdb kept only the in-frame ones, dropping some. The sample carries roughly 16,000 clones, almost 90% recorded once. The source material was PBMCs. The receptor comes from a human donor with pancreatic ductal adenocarcinoma. This chain links TRBV7-2 with TRBJ2-7; a weak D match, TRBD1 (6 bases). The CDR3 DNA sequence: TGTGCCAGCAGCTCGGACAGAGTTTCCTACGAGCAGTACTTC. It yields the protein CASSSDRVSYEQYF.